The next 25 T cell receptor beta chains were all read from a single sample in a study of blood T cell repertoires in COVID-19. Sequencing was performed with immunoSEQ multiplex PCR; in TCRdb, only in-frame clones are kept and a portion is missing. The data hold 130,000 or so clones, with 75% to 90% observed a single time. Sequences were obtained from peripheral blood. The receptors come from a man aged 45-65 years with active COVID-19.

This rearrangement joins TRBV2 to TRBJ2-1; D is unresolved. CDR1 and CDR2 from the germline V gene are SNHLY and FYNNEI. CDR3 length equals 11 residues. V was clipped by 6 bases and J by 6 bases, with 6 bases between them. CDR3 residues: CASRRANEQFF. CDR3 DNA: TGTGCCAGCAGACGAGCCAATGAGCAGTTCTTC.

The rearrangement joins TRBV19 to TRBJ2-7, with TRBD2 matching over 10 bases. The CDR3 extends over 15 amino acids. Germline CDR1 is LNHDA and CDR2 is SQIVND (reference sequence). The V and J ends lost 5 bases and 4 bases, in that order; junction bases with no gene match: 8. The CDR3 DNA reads TGTGCCAGTAGTCCCCGAATAGCGGGGGGATACGAGCAGTACTTC. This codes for CASSPRIAGGYEQYF.

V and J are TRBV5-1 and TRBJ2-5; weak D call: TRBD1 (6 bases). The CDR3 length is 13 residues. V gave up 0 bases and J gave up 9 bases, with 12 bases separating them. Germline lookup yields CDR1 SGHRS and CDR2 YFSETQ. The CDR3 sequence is CASSLGGAGAQYF. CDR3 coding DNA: TGCGCCAGCAGCTTGGGAGGGGCAGGGGCCCAGTACTTC.

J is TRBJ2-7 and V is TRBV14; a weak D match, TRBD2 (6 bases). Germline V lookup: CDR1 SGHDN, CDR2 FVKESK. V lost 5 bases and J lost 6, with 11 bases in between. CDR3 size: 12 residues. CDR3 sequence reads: CASSYHGGEQYF. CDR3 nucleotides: TGTGCCAGCAGCTACCACGGGGGCGAGCAGTACTTC.

CDR3 in DNA: TGCAGCGTTCTGGGACAAAGCTCCTACGAGCAGTACTTC. Its translation is CSVLGQSSYEQYF. The rearrangement joins TRBV29-1 to TRBJ2-7; D possibly corresponds to TRBD1 (6 bases). Germline CDR1 SQVTM, CDR2 ANQGSEA. The CDR3 is made up of 13 amino acids. Trimming took off 5 bases at V and 0 bases at J, with 11 bases between the two ends.

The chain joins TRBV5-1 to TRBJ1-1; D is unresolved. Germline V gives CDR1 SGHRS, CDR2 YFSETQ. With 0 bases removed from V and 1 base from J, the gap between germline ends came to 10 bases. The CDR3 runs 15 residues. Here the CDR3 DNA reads TGCGCCAGCAGCTTGGCCGGGAACCGGAACACTGAAGCTTTCTTT. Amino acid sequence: CASSLAGNRNTEAFF.

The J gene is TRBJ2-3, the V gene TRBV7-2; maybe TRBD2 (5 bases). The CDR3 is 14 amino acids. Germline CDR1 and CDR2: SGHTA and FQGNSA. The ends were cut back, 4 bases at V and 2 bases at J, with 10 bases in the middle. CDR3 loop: CASSSTISTDTQYF. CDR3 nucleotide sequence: TGTGCCAGCAGCTCGACTATCTCCACAGATACGCAGTATTTT.

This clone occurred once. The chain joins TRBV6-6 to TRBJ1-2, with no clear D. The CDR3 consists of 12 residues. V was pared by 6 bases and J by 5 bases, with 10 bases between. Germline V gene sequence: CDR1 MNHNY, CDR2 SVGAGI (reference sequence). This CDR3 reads CASSAALYGYTF. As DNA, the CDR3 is TGTGCCAGCAGCGCGGCATTATATGGCTACACCTTC.

CDR3 DNA: TGTGCCATCAGTGAAGTAGCGGGGGGCCCCTACGAGCAGTACTTC. Amino acids: CAISEVAGGPYEQYF. V usage is TRBV10-3 and J usage is TRBJ2-7, with 10 bases lining up with TRBD2. This CDR3 has 15 residues. Germline V gene data show CDR1 as ENHRY and CDR2 as SYGVKD. Unmatched junction bases numbered 4, after V lost 3 bases and J lost 2 bases.

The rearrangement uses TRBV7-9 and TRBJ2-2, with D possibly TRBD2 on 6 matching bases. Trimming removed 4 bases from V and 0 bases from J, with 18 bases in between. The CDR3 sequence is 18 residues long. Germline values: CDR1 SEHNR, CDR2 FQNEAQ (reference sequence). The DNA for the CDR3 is TGTGCCAGCAGCTCCAGCATAGCGGAGCATTCGAACACCGGGGAGCTGTTTTTT. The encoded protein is CASSSSIAEHSNTGELFF.

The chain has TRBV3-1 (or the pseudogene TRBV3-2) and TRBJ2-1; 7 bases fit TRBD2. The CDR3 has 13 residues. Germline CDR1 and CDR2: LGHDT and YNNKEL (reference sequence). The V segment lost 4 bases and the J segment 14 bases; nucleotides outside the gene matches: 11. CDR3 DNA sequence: TGTGCCAGCAGCCCCCCCCTGGGGCTAGCGGAGTTCTTC. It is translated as CASSPPLGLAEFF.

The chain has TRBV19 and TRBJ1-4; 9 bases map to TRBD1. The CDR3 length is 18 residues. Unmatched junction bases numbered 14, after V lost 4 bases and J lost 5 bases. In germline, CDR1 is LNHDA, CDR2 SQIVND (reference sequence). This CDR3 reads CASSNNRGHIFRNEKLFF. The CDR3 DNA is TGTGCCAGTAGTAACAACAGGGGGCATATTTTTAGGAATGAAAAACTGTTTTTT.

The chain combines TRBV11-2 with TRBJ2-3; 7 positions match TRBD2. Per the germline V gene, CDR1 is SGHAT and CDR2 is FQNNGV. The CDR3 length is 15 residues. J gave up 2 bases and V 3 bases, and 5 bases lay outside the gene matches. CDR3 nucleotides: TGTGCCAGCAGCTTGGGAGCGGGGCCCACAGATACGCAGTATTTT. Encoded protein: CASSLGAGPTDTQYF.

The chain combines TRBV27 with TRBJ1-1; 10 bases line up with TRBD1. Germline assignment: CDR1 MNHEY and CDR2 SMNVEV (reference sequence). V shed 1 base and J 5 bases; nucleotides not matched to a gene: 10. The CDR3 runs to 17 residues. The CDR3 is CASSLFVSGTGVTEAFF. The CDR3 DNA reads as TGTGCCAGCAGTTTATTCGTGAGTGGGACAGGGGTGACTGAAGCTTTCTTT.

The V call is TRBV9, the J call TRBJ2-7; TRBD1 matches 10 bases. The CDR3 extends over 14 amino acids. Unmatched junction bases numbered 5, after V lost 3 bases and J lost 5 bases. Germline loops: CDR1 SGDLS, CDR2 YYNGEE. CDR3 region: CASSDRDRGHEQYF. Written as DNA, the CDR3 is TGTGCCAGCAGCGACCGGGACAGGGGCCACGAGCAGTACTTC.

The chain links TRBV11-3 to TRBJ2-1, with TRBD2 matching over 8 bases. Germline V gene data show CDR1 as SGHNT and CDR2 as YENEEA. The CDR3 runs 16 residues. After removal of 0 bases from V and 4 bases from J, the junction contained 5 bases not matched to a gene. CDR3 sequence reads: CASSLEGTRGYNEQFF. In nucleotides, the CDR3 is TGTGCCAGCAGCTTAGAGGGGACTAGGGGGTACAATGAGCAGTTCTTC.

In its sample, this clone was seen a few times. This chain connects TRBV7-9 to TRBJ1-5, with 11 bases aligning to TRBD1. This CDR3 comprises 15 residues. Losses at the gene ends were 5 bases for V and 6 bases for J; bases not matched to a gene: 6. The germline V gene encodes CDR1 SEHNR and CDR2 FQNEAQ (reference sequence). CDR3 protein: CASSPWTGGGQPQHF. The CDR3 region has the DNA TGTGCCAGCAGCCCTTGGACAGGGGGCGGTCAGCCCCAGCATTTT.

CDR3 amino acids: CASSLVSGGGEKLFF. In DNA, the CDR3 is TGTGCCAGCAGCTTAGTTTCCGGGGGAGGGGAAAAACTGTTTTTT. The rearrangement joins TRBV7-2 to TRBJ1-4; D is possibly TRBD1 (5 bases). In germline, CDR1 is SGHTA, CDR2 FQGNSA. CDR3 size: 15 residues. V lost 1 base to trimming and J lost 8 bases, with 14 bases between them.

The CDR3 DNA reads as TGTGCCAGCACCCAGTGGCCATCCTATGGCTACACCTTC. Translating it yields CASTQWPSYGYTF. The chain is built from TRBV27 and TRBJ1-2; D gene ambiguous. The V end lost 7 bases, the J end lost 4 bases, and 13 bases lay between the germline ends. CDR3 size: 13 residues. Germline V gene data show CDR1 as MNHEY and CDR2 as SMNVEV (reference sequence).

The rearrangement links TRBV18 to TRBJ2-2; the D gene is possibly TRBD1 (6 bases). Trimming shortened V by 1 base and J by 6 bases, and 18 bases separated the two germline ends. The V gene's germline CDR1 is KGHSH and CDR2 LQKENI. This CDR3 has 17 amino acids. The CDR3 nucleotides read TGTGCCAGCTCACCACGGTCCTTCGAAGGGGGTCCCGGGGAGCTGTTTTTT. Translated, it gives CASSPRSFEGGPGELFF.

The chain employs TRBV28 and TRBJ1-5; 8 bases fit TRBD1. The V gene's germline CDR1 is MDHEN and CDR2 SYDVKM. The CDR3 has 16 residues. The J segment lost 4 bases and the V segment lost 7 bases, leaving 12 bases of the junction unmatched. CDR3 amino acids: CASTRIGTGLNQPQHF. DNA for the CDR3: TGTGCCAGCACTAGGATCGGGACAGGCTTAAATCAGCCCCAGCATTTT.

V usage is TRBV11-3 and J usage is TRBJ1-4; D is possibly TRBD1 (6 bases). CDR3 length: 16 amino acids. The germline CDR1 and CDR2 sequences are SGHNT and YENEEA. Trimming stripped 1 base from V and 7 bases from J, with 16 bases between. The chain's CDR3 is CASSLGDVGQFEKLFF. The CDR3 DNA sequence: TGTGCCAGCAGCTTAGGCGATGTGGGACAATTTGAAAAACTGTTTTTT.

The CDR3 loop reads CASSSTSGENTGELFF. The DNA of the CDR3 is TGTGCCAGCAGCAGTACTAGCGGGGAGAACACCGGGGAGCTGTTTTTT. V gene TRBV5-5 combines with J gene TRBJ2-2, with 10 nucleotides matching TRBD2. V was pared by 4 bases and J by 1 base, with 4 bases of the junction left unmatched. The V gene's germline CDR1 is SGHKS and CDR2 YYEKEE (reference sequence). The CDR3 is 16 residues long.

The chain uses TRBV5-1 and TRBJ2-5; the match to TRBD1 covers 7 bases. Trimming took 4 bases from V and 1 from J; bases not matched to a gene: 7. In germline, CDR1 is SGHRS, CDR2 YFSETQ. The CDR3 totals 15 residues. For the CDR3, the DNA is TGCGCCAGCAGCCCTAGACAGGGCACCCAAGAGACCCAGTACTTC. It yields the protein CASSPRQGTQETQYF. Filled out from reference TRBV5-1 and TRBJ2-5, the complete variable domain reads KAGVTQTPRYLIKTRGQQVTLSCSPISGHRSVSWYQQTPGQGLQFLFEYFSETQRNKGNFPGRFSGRQFSNSRSEMNVSTLELGDSALYLCASSPRQGTQETQYFGPGTRLLVL.

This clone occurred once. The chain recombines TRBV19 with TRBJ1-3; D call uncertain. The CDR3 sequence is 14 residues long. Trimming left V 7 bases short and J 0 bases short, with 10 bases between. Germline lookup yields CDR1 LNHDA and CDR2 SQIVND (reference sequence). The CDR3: CASTMTHSGNTIYF. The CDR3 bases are TGTGCCAGTACCATGACACACTCTGGAAACACCATATATTTT.